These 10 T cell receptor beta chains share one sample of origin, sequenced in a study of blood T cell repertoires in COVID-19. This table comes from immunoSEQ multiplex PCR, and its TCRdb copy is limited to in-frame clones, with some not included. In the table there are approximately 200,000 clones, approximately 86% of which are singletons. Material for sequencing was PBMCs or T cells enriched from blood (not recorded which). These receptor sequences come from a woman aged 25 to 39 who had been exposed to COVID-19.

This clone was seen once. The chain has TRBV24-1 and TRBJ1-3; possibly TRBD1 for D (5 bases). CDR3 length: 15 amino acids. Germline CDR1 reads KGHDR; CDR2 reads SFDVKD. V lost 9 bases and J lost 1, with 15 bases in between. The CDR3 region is CATGPRRGSGNTIYF. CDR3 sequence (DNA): TGTGCCACCGGACCTCGGAGGGGTTCTGGAAACACCATATATTTT.

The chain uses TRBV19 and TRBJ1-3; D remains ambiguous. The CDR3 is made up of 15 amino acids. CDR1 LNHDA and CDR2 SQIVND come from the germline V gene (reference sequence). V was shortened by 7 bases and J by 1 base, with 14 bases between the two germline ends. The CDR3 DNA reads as TGTGCCAGTACCCCTACAGCACCTTCTGGAAACACCATATATTTT. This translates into CASTPTAPSGNTIYF.

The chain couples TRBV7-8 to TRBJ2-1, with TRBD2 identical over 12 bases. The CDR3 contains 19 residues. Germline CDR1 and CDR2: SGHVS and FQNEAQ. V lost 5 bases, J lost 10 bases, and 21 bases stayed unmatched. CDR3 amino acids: CASSRAPPLAGGQREEQFF. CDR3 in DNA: TGTGCCAGCAGCCGAGCGCCCCCACTAGCGGGGGGCCAAAGGGAGGAGCAGTTCTTC.

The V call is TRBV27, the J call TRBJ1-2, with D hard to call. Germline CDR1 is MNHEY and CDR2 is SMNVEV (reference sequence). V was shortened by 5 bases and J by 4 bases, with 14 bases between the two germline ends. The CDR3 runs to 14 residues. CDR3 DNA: TGTGCCAGCAGTCCTGGCGGCAGAGCCTATGGCTACACCTTC. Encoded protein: CASSPGGRAYGYTF.

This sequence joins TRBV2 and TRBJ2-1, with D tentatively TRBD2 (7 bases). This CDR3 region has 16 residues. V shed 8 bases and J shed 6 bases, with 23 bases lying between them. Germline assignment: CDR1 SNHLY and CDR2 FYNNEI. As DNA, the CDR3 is TGTGCCAGCTCCCCATTAGGGGGGGGCCGGGTCAATGAGCAGTTCTTC. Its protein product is CASSPLGGGRVNEQFF.

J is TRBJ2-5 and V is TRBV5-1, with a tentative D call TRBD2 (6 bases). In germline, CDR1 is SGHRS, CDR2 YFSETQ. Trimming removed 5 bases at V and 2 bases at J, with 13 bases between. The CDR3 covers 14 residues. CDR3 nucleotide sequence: TGCGCCAGCAGTCCGGGGGACCAACAAGAGACCCAGTACTTC. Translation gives CASSPGDQQETQYF.

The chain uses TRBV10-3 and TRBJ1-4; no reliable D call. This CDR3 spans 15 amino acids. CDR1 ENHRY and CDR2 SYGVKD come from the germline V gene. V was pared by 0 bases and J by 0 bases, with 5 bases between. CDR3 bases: TGTGCCATCAGTGAGTCTACAGCAACTAATGAAAAACTGTTTTTT. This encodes CAISESTATNEKLFF.

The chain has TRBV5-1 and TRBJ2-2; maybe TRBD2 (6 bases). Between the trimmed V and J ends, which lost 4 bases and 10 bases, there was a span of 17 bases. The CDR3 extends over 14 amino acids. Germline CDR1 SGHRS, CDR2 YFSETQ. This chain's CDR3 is CASSPGGPPEELFF. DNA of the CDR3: TGCGCCAGCAGCCCCGGAGGGCCCCCGGAGGAGCTGTTTTTT.

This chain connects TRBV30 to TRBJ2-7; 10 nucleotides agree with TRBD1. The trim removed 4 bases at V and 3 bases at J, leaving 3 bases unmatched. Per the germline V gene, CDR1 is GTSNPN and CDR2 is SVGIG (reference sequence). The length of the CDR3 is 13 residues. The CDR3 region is CAWTRDRGYEQYF. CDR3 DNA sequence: TGTGCCTGGACAAGGGACAGGGGCTACGAGCAGTACTTC.

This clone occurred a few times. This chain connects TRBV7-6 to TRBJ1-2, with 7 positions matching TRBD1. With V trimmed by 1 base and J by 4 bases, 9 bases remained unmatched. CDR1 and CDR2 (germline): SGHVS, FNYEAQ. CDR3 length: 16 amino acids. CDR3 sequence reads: CASSLDRGISGYGYTF. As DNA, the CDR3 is TGTGCCAGCAGCTTAGACAGGGGTATCAGTGGCTATGGCTACACCTTC.